The 17 T cell receptor beta chains below all came from one sample that was sequenced in a study of blood T cells in healthy people across ages (dated by TCRdb to the mid-2010s). The library was prepared using 5' RACE. TCRdb records Illumina HiSeq 2500 as the sequencer. A second PCR of about 7 to 12 cycles was performed with a sample-barcoded 5' primer and a J-beta primer mix. The public sequencing data were trimmed at Q25 with fastp and processed into clonotypes with MiXCR by TCRdb, which kept only in-frame beta chains. Identical CDR3 proteins give one entry, which carries the most common genes and DNA. For this sample there are about a million distinct CDR3 sequences; approximately 49% appear just once. Together, the top ten hold roughly 13% of the sample. Sequencing input: blood. Source of these receptors: a man younger than 40 in good health.

The chain recombines TRBV20-1 with TRBJ2-5; 11 bases align to TRBD2. Germline V lookup: CDR1 DFQATT, CDR2 SNEGSKA (reference sequence). The length of the CDR3 is 15 residues. J lost 0 bases, V lost 3 bases, and 3 bases had no gene match. As DNA, the CDR3 is TGCAGTGCTAGCCCTAGCGGGGGGTACCAAGAGACCCAGTACTTC. It specifies CSASPSGGYQETQYF.

Many counts were recorded for this clonotype. The V gene is TRBV2, the J gene TRBJ1-5; D possibly corresponds to TRBD1 (5 bases). The CDR3 contains 14 residues. Germline V gene data show CDR1 as SNHLY and CDR2 as FYNNEI. With 3 bases removed from V and 5 bases from J, the gap between germline ends came to 11 bases. The CDR3 nucleotides read TGTGCCAGCAGTGAGGAAGGGGTTCATCAGCCCCAGCATTTT. Residues: CASSEEGVHQPQHF.

The chain links TRBV28 to TRBJ2-4; no clear D. The CDR3 covers 16 residues. Trimming pared 6 bases from V and 8 bases from J, leaving 23 bases between. Germline CDR1 is MDHEN and CDR2 is SYDVKM. As DNA, the CDR3 is TGTGCCAGCAGCGACCAGGCAGGCCTTAGGAAAGACATTCAGTACTTC. Translating gives CASSDQAGLRKDIQYF. Variable domain in full (rest from reference TRBV28 and TRBJ2-4): DVKVTQSSRYLVKRTGEKVFLECVQDMDHENMFWYRQDPGLGLRLIYFSYDVKMKEKGDIPEGYSVSREKKERFSLILESASTNQTSMYLCASSDQAGLRKDIQYFGAGTRLSVL.

The chain couples TRBV28 to TRBJ2-5, with D possibly matching TRBD1 (6 bases). This CDR3 contains 13 residues. Germline CDR1 is MDHEN and CDR2 is SYDVKM. V gave up 6 bases and J gave up 5 bases, with 13 bases separating them. This CDR3 reads CASRYRVYETQYF. CDR3 DNA sequence: TGTGCCAGCAGATACAGGGTGTATGAGACCCAGTACTTC.

The chain carries TRBV7-9 and TRBJ2-7; TRBD1 matches 10 bases. With V trimmed by 5 bases and J by 7 bases, 23 bases remained unmatched. Germline CDR1 reads SEHNR; CDR2 reads FQNEAQ (reference sequence). The CDR3 covers 19 residues. The CDR3 region is CASSARQGAQGRRDNEQYF. CDR3 nucleotide sequence: TGTGCCAGCAGCGCGAGACAGGGGGCGCAAGGCCGAAGGGACAATGAGCAGTACTTC. Supplemented by reference TRBV7-9 and TRBJ2-7, the full variable domain reads DTGVSQNPRHKITKRGQNVTFRCDPISEHNRLYWYRQTLGQGPEFLTYFQNEAQLEKSRLLSDRFSAERPKGSFSTLEIQRTEQGDSAMYLCASSARQGAQGRRDNEQYFGPGTRLTVT.

The genes are TRBV6-2 or TRBV6-3 and TRBJ2-3; no clear D. The CDR3 is 18 amino acids. CDR1 and CDR2 (germline): MNHEY, SVGEGT. V was clipped by 6 bases and J by 0 bases, with 22 bases between them. The CDR3, as DNA: TGTGCCAGCAGCCGCTCCCCTCCAGGTCCACGTAGCACAGATACGCAGTATTTT. Protein: CASSRSPPGPRSTDTQYF.

The J gene is TRBJ2-3, the V gene TRBV5-1; TRBD1 matches 7 bases. Trimming removed 4 bases from V and 14 bases from J; junction bases left unmatched: 10. The germline V gene has CDR1 SGHRS and CDR2 YFSETQ. The CDR3 extends over 12 amino acids. The CDR3 region has the DNA TGCGCCAGCAGCAGACAGGGTCGGGAATGGTATTTT. This codes for CASSRQGREWYF.

This clonotype was detected only a few times. The genes are TRBV3-1 and TRBJ2-5; TRBD2 is a possible D gene (7 bases). With the DNA end fitting TRBJ2-7 better, the J assignment may be wrong. Germline V lookup: CDR1 LGHDT, CDR2 YNNKEL (reference sequence). CDR3 size: 17 residues. In DNA, the CDR3 is TGTGCCAGCAGCCAAGGAGTAACGTGGGGGGGCCTTTACGAGCAGTACTTC. Translation gives CASSQGVTWGGLYEQYF.

The table lists this clonotype with a few counts. The V and J genes are TRBV28 and TRBJ2-7; D may be TRBD1 or TRBD2 (5 bases each). The germline V gene has CDR1 MDHEN and CDR2 SYDVKM. The CDR3 runs to 16 residues. Trimming shortened V by 4 bases and J by 2 bases, and 18 bases separated the two germline ends. This CDR3 is CASSSPTGTLTYEQYF. The CDR3 DNA follows: TGTGCCAGCAGTTCTCCCACCGGGACCTTAACCTACGAGCAGTACTTC. The complete variable domain, with remaining parts taken from reference TRBV28 and TRBJ2-7, reads DVKVTQSSRYLVKRTGEKVFLECVQDMDHENMFWYRQDPGLGLRLIYFSYDVKMKEKGDIPEGYSVSREKKERFSLILESASTNQTSMYLCASSSPTGTLTYEQYFGPGTRLTVT.

This clonotype turned up a few times. The J gene is TRBJ1-2, the V gene TRBV27; 8 nucleotides line up with TRBD1. Trimming removed 4 bases from V and 3 bases from J; junction bases left unmatched: 7. This CDR3 spans 15 amino acids. Per germline, CDR1 MNHEY and CDR2 SMNVEV (reference sequence). Here the CDR3 DNA reads TGTGCCAGCAGTTCGCCGGCAGGGGGCGACTATGGCTACACCTTC. Amino acid sequence: CASSSPAGGDYGYTF.

The genes are TRBV15 and TRBJ2-5; D might be TRBD1 or TRBD2, each matching 5 bases. The V and J ends lost 0 bases and 1 base respectively, with 6 bases between them. The CDR3 is made up of 14 amino acids. Germline V lookup: CDR1 LNHNV, CDR2 YYDKDF (reference sequence). CDR3 sequence (DNA): TGTGCCACCAGCAGAGACGGGGCCCAAGAGACCCAGTACTTC. Its protein product is CATSRDGAQETQYF.

The CDR3 loop is CASSQDSGNRADTQYF. CDR3 in DNA: TGCGCCAGCAGCCAAGATTCGGGAAACAGGGCAGATACGCAGTATTTT. V usage is TRBV4-1 and J usage is TRBJ2-3; D may be TRBD1 (6 bases). CDR3 length equals 16 residues. V was trimmed by 0 bases and J by 4 bases, leaving 14 bases between them. The germline gives CDR1 MGHRA, CDR2 YSYEKL.

This clonotype came up a few times. V is TRBV6-2 or TRBV6-3 and J is TRBJ2-3; 11 nucleotides line up with TRBD2. The V segment lost 4 bases and the J segment 6 bases; nucleotides outside the gene matches: 6. CDR3 length equals 15 residues. Looked up from germline, CDR1 is MNHEY and CDR2 is SVGEGT. CDR3 region: CASSSPSGGSDTQYF. The CDR3 coding sequence is TGTGCCAGCAGTTCCCCTAGCGGGGGGTCGGATACGCAGTATTTT.

This clonotype was seen more than once but under ten times. CDR3 DNA sequence: TGTGCCACCAGTGATCCTATGGTGCTTGGCTACACCTTC. This gives the protein CATSDPMVLGYTF. The rearrangement uses TRBV24-1 and TRBJ1-2; D gene unclear. Germline assignment: CDR1 KGHDR and CDR2 SFDVKD. V lost 3 bases to trimming and J lost 7 bases, with 11 bases between them. This CDR3 has 13 amino acids.

The V call is TRBV7-2, the J call TRBJ1-1, with D possibly TRBD1 on 5 matching bases. Germline V lookup: CDR1 SGHTA, CDR2 FQGNSA. The CDR3 runs to 13 residues. Between the trimmed V and J ends, which lost 6 bases and 1 base, there was a span of 9 bases. This CDR3 is CASRFTGNTEAFF. The CDR3 bases are TGTGCCAGCAGATTTACAGGGAACACTGAAGCTTTCTTT.

The chain employs TRBV28 and TRBJ1-2; 7 nucleotides match TRBD1. J lost 3 bases, V lost 5 bases, and 9 bases had no gene match. This CDR3 has 15 residues. Germline CDR1 and CDR2: MDHEN and SYDVKM. The CDR3 here is CASSETQGKDYGYTF. The CDR3 DNA reads TGTGCCAGCAGTGAAACACAGGGGAAGGACTATGGCTACACCTTC.

CDR3 bases: TGTGCCAGCAGTGACTCACCCCAAGAGACCCAGTACTTC. Protein: CASSDSPQETQYF. This chain uses TRBV6-4 with TRBJ2-7; no clear D gene. The J call is uncertain, as TRBJ2-5 better fits the DNA end. Germline V gene lookup returns CDR1 MRHNA and CDR2 SNTAGT. The CDR3 loop spans 13 amino acids.